These T cell receptor beta chains were read from a single sample in a study of T-cell reconstitution after alpha-beta-depleted transplantation in children. Via MiXCR, TCRdb re-called the PCR reads, giving one row per CDR3 protein. There are approximately 200,000 distinct CDR3 sequences in the sample; about 14% occur only once, and over 10% lies in the top ten. Sequenced material: PBMCs from the stem cell graft donor, taken from the stem cell graft. These TCRs come from a human donor who donated a stem cell graft to a child with acute lymphoblastic leukemia. CDR3s include the opening cysteine and the closing phenylalanine or tryptophan. Each record gives: clone size, V gene, J gene, D gene, CDR3 protein, CDR3 DNA. A D gene is named only where the DNA matches it firmly. Not all rows give a size; the values are once, few, many and, for expanded clones, a class.

many	TRBV20-1	TRBJ1-2	-	CSASVGNGYTF	TGCAGTGCTAGTGTAGGGAATGGCTACACCTTC
-	TRBV18	TRBJ1-1	-	CASSPQGSEAFF	TGTGCCAGCTCACCACAGGGTTCTGAAGCTTTCTTT
many	TRBV7-9	TRBJ2-2	-	CASSLQANTGELFF	TGTGCCAGCAGCCTACAGGCGAACACCGGGGAGCTGTTTTTT
many	TRBV5-1	TRBJ1-3	TRBD1	CASSSAGGAGNTIYF	TGCGCCAGCAGCTCTGCAGGGGGCGCCGGAAACACCATATATTTT
many	TRBV20-1	TRBJ2-7	-	CSARDPGGSSYEQYF	TGCAGTGCTAGAGATCCTGGGGGATCCTCCTACGAGCAGTACTTC
few	TRBV7-2	TRBJ2-6	-	CASSLGQVSGANVLTF	TGTGCCAGCAGCTTAGGACAGGTCTCTGGGGCCAACGTCCTGACTTTC
many	TRBV7-2	TRBJ1-4	-	CASSRSLDEKLFF	TGTGCCAGCAGCCGTTCACTTGATGAAAAACTGTTTTTT
-	TRBV29-1	TRBJ2-3	TRBD2	CSVAREWGLGADTQYF	TGCAGCGTTGCGCGGGAGTGGGGTTTGGGCGCAGATACGCAGTATTTT
many	TRBV12-3/TRBV12-4	TRBJ2-3	TRBD2	CASLTSGTDTQYF	TGTGCCAGCTTGACTAGCGGCACAGATACGCAGTATTTT
many	TRBV5-5	TRBJ2-2	-	CASSLSHDTGELFF	TGTGCCAGCAGCTTGTCGCACGACACCGGGGAGCTGTTTTTT